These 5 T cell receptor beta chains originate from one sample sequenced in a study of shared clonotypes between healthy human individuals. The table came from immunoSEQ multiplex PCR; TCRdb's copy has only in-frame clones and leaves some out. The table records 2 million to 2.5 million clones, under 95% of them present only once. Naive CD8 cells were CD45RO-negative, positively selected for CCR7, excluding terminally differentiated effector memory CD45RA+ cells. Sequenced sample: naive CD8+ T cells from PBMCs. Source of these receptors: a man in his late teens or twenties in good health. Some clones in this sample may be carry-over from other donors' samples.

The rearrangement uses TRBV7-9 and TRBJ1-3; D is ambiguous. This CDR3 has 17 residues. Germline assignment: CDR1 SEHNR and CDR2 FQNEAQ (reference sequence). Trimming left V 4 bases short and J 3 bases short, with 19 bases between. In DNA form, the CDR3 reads TGTGCCAGCAGCTCCCCTGGTGGCAGCCCTCTTGGAAACACCATATATTTT. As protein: CASSSPGGSPLGNTIYF.

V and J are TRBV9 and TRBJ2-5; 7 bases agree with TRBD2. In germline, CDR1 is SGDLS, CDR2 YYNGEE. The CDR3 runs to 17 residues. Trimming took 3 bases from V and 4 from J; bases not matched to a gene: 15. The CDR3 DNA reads TGTGCCAGCAGCGGGGATGTAGAGGGAGGGCCCCCAGAGACCCAGTACTTC. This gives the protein CASSGDVEGGPPETQYF. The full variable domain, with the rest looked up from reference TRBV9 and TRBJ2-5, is DSGVTQTPKHLITATGQRVTLRCSPRSGDLSVYWYQQSLDQGLQFLIQYYNGEERAKGNILERFSAQQFPDLHSELNLSSLELGDSALYFCASSGDVEGGPPETQYFGPGTRLLVL.

CDR3 DNA sequence: TGTGCCAGCGTCGGCGGGAGTTTGGGGCTGAATGAGCAGTTCTTC. Residues: CASVGGSLGLNEQFF. The V and J genes are TRBV27 and TRBJ2-1; 7 nucleotides match TRBD2. Looked up from germline, CDR1 is MNHEY and CDR2 is SMNVEV (reference sequence). Germline trimming cut 8 bases from V and 7 bases from J; bases unmatched to any gene: 14. The CDR3 extends over 15 amino acids.

For the CDR3, the DNA is TGTGCCAGCACCTCCCCACAAACGGGGGGTTACGAGCAGTACTTC. It encodes CASTSPQTGGYEQYF. The chain joins TRBV6-5 to TRBJ2-7; 7 nucleotides match TRBD2. The CDR3 has 15 residues. After removal of 7 bases from V and 4 bases from J, the junction contained 13 bases not matched to a gene. The germline V gene has CDR1 MNHEY and CDR2 SVGAGI.

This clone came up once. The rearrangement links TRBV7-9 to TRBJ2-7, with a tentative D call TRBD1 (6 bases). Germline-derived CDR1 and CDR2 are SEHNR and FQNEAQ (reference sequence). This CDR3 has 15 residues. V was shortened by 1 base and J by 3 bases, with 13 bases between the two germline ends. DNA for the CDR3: TGTGCCAGCAGCTTAGGATGGGGGACAAACTACGAGCAGTACTTC. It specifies CASSLGWGTNYEQYF.